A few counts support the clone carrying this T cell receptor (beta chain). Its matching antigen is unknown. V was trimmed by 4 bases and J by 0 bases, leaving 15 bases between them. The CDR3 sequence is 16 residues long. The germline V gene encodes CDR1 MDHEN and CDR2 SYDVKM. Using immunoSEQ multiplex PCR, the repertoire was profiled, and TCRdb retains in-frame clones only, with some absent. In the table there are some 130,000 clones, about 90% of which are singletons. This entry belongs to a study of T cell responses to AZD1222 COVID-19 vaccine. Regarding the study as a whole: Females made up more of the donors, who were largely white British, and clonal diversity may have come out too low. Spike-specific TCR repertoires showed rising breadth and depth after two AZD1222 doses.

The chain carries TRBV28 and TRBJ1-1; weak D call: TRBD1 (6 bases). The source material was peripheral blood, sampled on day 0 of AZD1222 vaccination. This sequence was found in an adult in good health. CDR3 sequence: CASSSWGQGLNTEAFF. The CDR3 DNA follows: TGTGCCAGCAGTTCATGGGGCCAGGGGCTGAACACTGAAGCTTTCTTT.